Each of the 24 T cell receptor beta chains below was sequenced from the same sample in a study of T cells after yellow fever vaccination. TCRdb analysed the 5' RACE reads with MiXCR anew, one entry per CDR3 protein. Of a few hundred thousand distinct CDR3 sequences in the sample, roughly a sixth were seen once. Sequenced here: PBMCs, sampled before the yellow fever booster vaccination. The receptor source for this set is a young man who received the YFV17D yellow fever vaccine.

This clonotype was seen more than once but under ten times. The chain is built from TRBV7-2 and TRBJ1-2, with D possibly matching TRBD1 (6 bases). Between the trimmed V and J ends, which lost 5 bases and 4 bases, there was a span of 14 bases. Germline V gene lookup returns CDR1 SGHTA and CDR2 FQGNSA. The CDR3 is made up of 14 amino acids. The CDR3 is CASSLRDTIYGYTF. Written as DNA, the CDR3 is TGTGCCAGCAGCCTGAGGGACACCATCTATGGCTACACCTTC.

In DNA, the CDR3 is TGTGCCAGCAGCTTGTGGCCGGGGTCAGGGGGCCCAACAGATACGCAGTATTTT. Amino acids: CASSLWPGSGGPTDTQYF. V usage is TRBV7-2 and J usage is TRBJ2-3; 8 positions agree with TRBD1. V lost 3 bases and J lost 3; bases outside the gene matches: 14. The CDR3 runs 18 residues. CDR1 and CDR2 from the germline V gene are SGHTA and FQGNSA.

This clonotype was observed at least ten times. The J gene is TRBJ1-1, the V gene TRBV7-3; 7 bases match TRBD1. This CDR3 contains 13 residues. The germline CDR1 and CDR2 sequences are SGHTA and FQGTGA. V lost 8 bases to trimming and J lost 2 bases; unmatched junction nucleotides: 5. The CDR3 spells CASQGQANTEAFF. CDR3 DNA: TGTGCCAGCCAAGGACAGGCTAACACTGAAGCTTTCTTT.

The rearrangement joins TRBV7-2 to TRBJ1-3, with D unresolved. The V gene's germline CDR1 is SGHTA and CDR2 FQGNSA. Deletions cut 5 bases from V and 0 bases from J, with 11 bases between. The CDR3 is 15 amino acids. CDR3 sequence (DNA): TGTGCCAGCAGCGTGGGCAGTAACTCTGGAAACACCATATATTTT. Translated, it gives CASSVGSNSGNTIYF.

This chain joins TRBV30 and TRBJ2-1; D is undetermined. V shed 3 bases and J shed 4 bases, with 4 bases lying between them. CDR3 length: 11 amino acids. Germline V gene sequence: CDR1 GTSNPN, CDR2 SVGIG (reference sequence). CDR3 nucleotides: TGTGCCTGGAGAAATTACAATGAGCAGTTCTTC. It yields the protein CAWRNYNEQFF.

This clonotype turned up a few times. The gene calls are TRBV4-1 and TRBJ2-1, with 9 bases aligning to TRBD1. V was pared by 1 base and J by 5 bases, with 3 bases of the junction left unmatched. Germline CDR1 is MGHRA and CDR2 is YSYEKL. CDR3 length: 15 amino acids. The CDR3 nucleotides read TGCGCCAGCAGCCAAGTGGGACAGGGAAACAATGAGCAGTTCTTC. Translating gives CASSQVGQGNNEQFF.

V is TRBV11-2 and J is TRBJ2-2; D ambiguous. The CDR3 sequence is 14 residues long. CDR1 is SGHAT and CDR2 is FQNNGV in the germline V gene. V was trimmed by 9 bases and J by 4 bases, leaving 15 bases between them. CDR3 nucleotides: TGTGCCAGAAGTGGGCAGGCTGGCACCGGGGAGCTGTTTTTT. It translates to CARSGQAGTGELFF.

This rearrangement joins TRBV4-3 to TRBJ2-3; 9 bases map to TRBD2. Germline CDR1 LGHNA, CDR2 YSLEER. The CDR3 consists of 16 residues. After removal of 0 bases from V and 7 bases from J, the junction contained 8 bases not matched to a gene. The CDR3: CASSQERAGGPNTQYF. The CDR3 DNA is TGCGCCAGCAGCCAAGAAAGGGCGGGGGGGCCGAATACGCAGTATTTT.

The CDR3 here is CASSRTGDTDTQYF. CDR3 DNA: TGTGCCAGCAGCAGGACAGGAGACACAGATACGCAGTATTTT. The chain employs TRBV9 and TRBJ2-3; 7 nucleotides match TRBD1. CDR3 length equals 14 residues. Germline CDR1 and CDR2: SGDLS and YYNGEE. Losses at the gene ends were 4 bases for V and 2 bases for J; bases not matched to a gene: 4.

Written as DNA, the CDR3 is TGTGCCAGCAGTACGGACAACTACAATGAGCAGTTCTTC. It translates to CASSTDNYNEQFF. The rearrangement links TRBV6-1 to TRBJ2-1, with D tentatively TRBD1 (5 bases). Germline V gives CDR1 MNHNS, CDR2 SASEGT. The CDR3 length is 13 residues. The V end was cut by 5 bases, the J end by 3 bases, with 8 bases between.

This clonotype was detected a few times. This rearrangement joins TRBV5-6 to TRBJ2-7; D unclear. Germline lookup yields CDR1 SGHDT and CDR2 YYEEEE. V gave up 5 bases and J gave up 0 bases, with 9 bases separating them. The CDR3 totals 13 residues. Here the CDR3 reads CASSRADSYEQYV. CDR3 bases: TGTGCCAGCAGTCGCGCGGACTCCTACGAGCAGTACGTC.

This clonotype was recorded a few times. The genes are TRBV6-6 and TRBJ1-6, with D possibly being TRBD1 (6 bases). CDR3 size: 15 residues. The V and J ends lost 5 bases and 15 bases respectively, with 23 bases between them. In germline, CDR1 is MNHNY, CDR2 SVGAGI (reference sequence). In nucleotides, the CDR3 is TGTGCCAGCAGTCCCTCTCGGCAGGGGAAGCCTCACCTCCACTTT. It is translated as CASSPSRQGKPHLHF.

CDR3 sequence (DNA): TGTGCCAGCAGCTCCTCAAGTGCCCAGTACTTC. Translation: CASSSSSAQYF. This chain uses TRBV7-2 with TRBJ2-5, with D unclear. V gave up 4 bases and J gave up 9 bases, with 9 bases separating them. Germline V gene data show CDR1 as SGHTA and CDR2 as FQGNSA. CDR3 size: 11 residues.

The rearrangement links TRBV4-2 to TRBJ1-4; D gene ambiguous. The CDR3 is made up of 15 amino acids. The V end lost 0 bases, the J end lost 5 bases, and 10 bases lay between the germline ends. Looked up from germline, CDR1 is LGHNA and CDR2 is YNFKEQ. CDR3 nucleotides: TGTGCCAGCAGCCAAGAGGTCCGGGGAAATGAAAAACTGTTTTTT. It yields the protein CASSQEVRGNEKLFF.

A few counts support this clonotype. CDR3 DNA: TGCGCCAGCAGCCAAGATATGGCGGGAGACTGGGATACGCAGTATTTT. Its translation: CASSQDMAGDWDTQYF. The V and J genes are TRBV4-1 and TRBJ2-3, with 7 positions matching TRBD2. The V and J ends lost 0 bases and 6 bases, in that order; junction bases with no gene match: 9. The CDR3 is 16 residues long. Germline V lookup: CDR1 MGHRA, CDR2 YSYEKL.

This clonotype was picked up many times. The genes are TRBV7-9 and TRBJ2-7, with D possibly called TRBD1 or TRBD2 (5 bases each). This CDR3 contains 13 residues. Germline V lookup: CDR1 SEHNR, CDR2 FQNEAQ (reference sequence). The V end lost 5 bases, the J end lost 3 bases, and 11 bases lay between the germline ends. The CDR3 region is CASSPGQVYEQYF. The CDR3 DNA reads as TGTGCCAGCAGCCCGGGGCAGGTCTACGAGCAGTACTTC.

This chain joins TRBV5-1 and TRBJ2-6; TRBD1 agrees at 8 bases. Looked up from germline, CDR1 is SGHRS and CDR2 is YFSETQ. This CDR3 has 16 amino acids. V lost 4 bases and J lost 2; bases outside the gene matches: 5. The CDR3 DNA follows: TGCGCCAGCAGCCGAGGACAGGGTGCTGGGGCCAACGTCCTGACTTTC. It yields the protein CASSRGQGAGANVLTF.

This clonotype was seen more than once but under ten times. One end of the junction is discordant with germline, which a read error may explain. The chain couples TRBV20-1 to TRBJ1-2; TRBD1 might be the D (6 bases). Germline CDR1 and CDR2: DFQATT and SNEGSKA (reference sequence). This CDR3 has 10 amino acids. CDR3 sequence reads: CSAREGAVHF. Here the CDR3 DNA reads TGCAGTGCTAGAGAGGGGGCAGTGCACTTC.

The chain couples TRBV29-1 to TRBJ2-5, with a possible D match to TRBD1 (5 bases). The germline CDR1 and CDR2 sequences are SQVTM and ANQGSEA. The CDR3 has 16 amino acids. V lost 1 base, J lost 1 base, and 16 bases lay in between. CDR3 coding DNA: TGCAGCGTTGAAGTGGTCCAGGGCTTAGGCCAAGAGACCCAGTACTTC. It yields the protein CSVEVVQGLGQETQYF.

The chain couples TRBV10-3 to TRBJ2-3, with a possible D match to TRBD2 (5 bases). This CDR3 spans 13 amino acids. The germline gives CDR1 ENHRY, CDR2 SYGVKD. V was pared by 9 bases and J by 0 bases, with 10 bases between. This CDR3 reads CAMRTSSTDTQYF. For the CDR3, the DNA is TGTGCCATGCGGACTTCTAGCACAGATACGCAGTATTTT.

This chain links TRBV18 with TRBJ1-1; D unresolved. The CDR3 totals 15 residues. V dropped 3 bases and J dropped 8 bases, with 19 bases sitting between them. CDR1 KGHSH and CDR2 LQKENI come from the germline V gene. In nucleotides, the CDR3 is TGTGCCAGCTCACCCCAGGACCGGCGCGGGTCGGAAGCTTTCTTT. Protein: CASSPQDRRGSEAFF.

In this sample, this clonotype turned up a few times. V is TRBV7-2 and J is TRBJ2-5; possibly TRBD1 or TRBD2 for D (6 bases each). The germline V gene encodes CDR1 SGHTA and CDR2 FQGNSA. The CDR3 covers 17 residues. V lost 3 bases and J 2 bases, leaving 19 bases between the germline ends. CDR3 loop: CASSFPPWGARQETQYF. The DNA for the CDR3 is TGTGCCAGCAGCTTTCCCCCTTGGGGGGCCCGGCAAGAGACCCAGTACTTC.

The chain recombines TRBV5-1 with TRBJ1-1; TRBD1 might be the D (6 bases). The CDR3 runs to 13 residues. Between the trimmed V and J ends, which lost 0 bases and 7 bases, there was a span of 10 bases. Looked up from germline, CDR1 is SGHRS and CDR2 is YFSETQ. The CDR3 DNA is TGCGCCAGCAGCTTGGACAGGGTTGGTGAAGCTTTCTTT. Translated: CASSLDRVGEAFF. Drawing the rest from reference TRBV5-1 and TRBJ1-1, the complete variable domain is KAGVTQTPRYLIKTRGQQVTLSCSPISGHRSVSWYQQTPGQGLQFLFEYFSETQRNKGNFPGRFSGRQFSNSRSEMNVSTLELGDSALYLCASSLDRVGEAFFGQGTRLTVV.

CDR3 amino acids: CASSQDRWTGGTAYEQYF. CDR3 nucleotides: TGCGCCAGCAGCCAAGACCGTTGGACAGGGGGAACCGCCTACGAGCAGTACTTC. This sequence joins TRBV4-3 and TRBJ2-7; 10 bases align to TRBD1. The CDR3 totals 18 residues. Germline V gives CDR1 LGHNA, CDR2 YSLEER. V shed 0 bases, J shed 2 bases, and the junction held 10 bases outside the gene matches.